A single TCR beta chain is shown here with its context. Generated by immunoSEQ multiplex PCR, the TCRdb table keeps only in-frame clones and is missing some. The sample lists around 35,000 clones, under 90% occurring once. This entry is derived from a study of T cell changes during pregnancy in multiple sclerosis. The CDR3 has 15 residues. CDR1 and CDR2 from the germline V gene are MNHEY and SMNVEV (reference sequence). Losses at the gene ends were 7 bases for V and 2 bases for J; bases not matched to a gene: 11. This receptor was identified in a female donor with multiple sclerosis, enrolled in a pregnancy study. This specimen was CD8+ T cells from peripheral blood mononuclear cells, taken after pregnancy. The chain is built from TRBV27 and TRBJ2-7; 7 nucleotides match TRBD1. The CDR3 DNA is TGTGCCAGCAATACCGGGACAGCTTATACCTACGAGCAGTACTTC. It is translated as CASNTGTAYTYEQYF.